This TCR beta chain was captured by sequencing in a study of response to subunit inactivated influenza vaccine. Points from the study as a whole: Authors suggested few new T cells are recruited by each seasonal influenza vaccination.

A note on this clonotype: Its target is not known.

From the RT-PCR reads, TCRdb called clonotypes with MiXCR, one entry per CDR3 protein. The data contain around 300,000 distinct CDR3 sequences, approximately 20% of them singletons. The source of this sequence is a man between 50 and 70 years old who received an inactivated influenza vaccine. The sequenced sample was PBMCs from blood, obtained around 22 months after vaccination.

The CDR3 loop reads CSVWGGGYGYTF. The DNA of the CDR3 is TGCAGCGTTTGGGGGGGAGGGTATGGCTACACCTTC. J is TRBJ1-2 and V is TRBV29-1; weak D call: TRBD1 (5 bases). Germline assignment: CDR1 SQVTM and CDR2 ANQGSEA. Trimming stripped 5 bases from V and 5 bases from J, with 12 bases between. The CDR3 consists of 12 residues.